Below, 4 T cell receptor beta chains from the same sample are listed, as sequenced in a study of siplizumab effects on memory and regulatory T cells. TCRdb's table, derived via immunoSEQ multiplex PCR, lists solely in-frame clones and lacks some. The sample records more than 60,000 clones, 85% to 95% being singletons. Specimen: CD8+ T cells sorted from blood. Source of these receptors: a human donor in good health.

The CDR3 DNA reads TGTGCCAGCAGCGTAGGAGGGACCAACTATGGCTACACCTTC. Its protein is CASSVGGTNYGYTF. The rearrangement joins TRBV9 to TRBJ1-2; a weak D match, TRBD1 (5 bases). The V end lost 0 bases, the J end lost 2 bases, and 8 bases lay between the germline ends. CDR1 is SGDLS and CDR2 is YYNGEE in the germline V gene. This CDR3 is built from 14 residues. Together with reference TRBV9 and TRBJ1-2, the CDR3 gives the full variable domain: DSGVTQTPKHLITATGQRVTLRCSPRSGDLSVYWYQQSLDQGLQFLIQYYNGEERAKGNILERFSAQQFPDLHSELNLSSLELGDSALYFCASSVGGTNYGYTFGSGTRLTVV.

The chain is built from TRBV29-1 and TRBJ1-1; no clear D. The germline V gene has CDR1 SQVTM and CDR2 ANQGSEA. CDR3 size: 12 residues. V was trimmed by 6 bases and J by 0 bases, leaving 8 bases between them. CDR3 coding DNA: TGCAGCGTGACGGAAATGAACACTGAAGCTTTCTTT. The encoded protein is CSVTEMNTEAFF.

For the CDR3, the DNA is TGTGCCAGCAGCTTCAGGGGGCCCGCCTACGAGCAGTACTTC. Translated: CASSFRGPAYEQYF. V usage is TRBV28 and J usage is TRBJ2-7; 8 bases align to TRBD1. The V gene end was trimmed by 6 bases and the J gene end by 2 bases; junction bases not matched to a gene: 6. The CDR3 covers 14 residues. Germline V gene sequence: CDR1 MDHEN, CDR2 SYDVKM. Looking up the rest from reference TRBV28 and TRBJ2-7 gives the full variable domain: DVKVTQSSRYLVKRTGEKVFLECVQDMDHENMFWYRQDPGLGLRLIYFSYDVKMKEKGDIPEGYSVSREKKERFSLILESASTNQTSMYLCASSFRGPAYEQYFGPGTRLTVT.

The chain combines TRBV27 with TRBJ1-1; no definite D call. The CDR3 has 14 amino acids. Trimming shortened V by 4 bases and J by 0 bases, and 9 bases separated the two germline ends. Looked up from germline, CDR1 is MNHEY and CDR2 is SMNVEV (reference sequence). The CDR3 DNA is TGTGCCAGCAGTTCCCGGGCAATGAACACTGAAGCTTTCTTT. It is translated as CASSSRAMNTEAFF.